The next 20 T cell receptor beta chains were all read from a single sample in a study of T cells in Graves' hyperthyroidism and ophthalmopathy. Amplification yielded TCR beta CDR3 regions, with RNA transcripts as the source. With the HTBI primer set, the TCR CDR3 went through a first round of RT-PCR. TCRdb reprocessed the multiplex PCR reads via MiXCR and lists one record per CDR3 protein. The table records around 760,000 distinct CDR3 sequences, approximately 40% of them present only once. What was sequenced was blood. Receptors originate from a woman in her 40s with Graves' hyperthyroidism.

With regard to this clonotype: Sequence at one end of the junction differs from germline and may be a read error. V and J are TRBV2 and TRBJ1-3; no clear D. The CDR3 extends over 14 amino acids. Per germline, CDR1 SNHLY and CDR2 FYNNEI. CDR3 sequence (DNA): TGTGCCAGCTCAGCCGCGAACTCTGGAGACACCATATATTTT. Encoded protein: CASSAANSGDTIYF.

V and J are TRBV6-5 and TRBJ1-1; 9 bases line up with TRBD1. Per the germline V gene, CDR1 is MNHEY and CDR2 is SVGAGI. The CDR3 covers 15 residues. The junction had 7 bases not matched to a gene; V was cut back by 2 bases and J by 6 bases. CDR3 DNA: TGTGCCAGCAGTTACGATCGGACAGGGGACCCTGAAGCTTTCTTT. Translating it yields CASSYDRTGDPEAFF.

For this clonotype: A much larger clonotype is one base distant, so this may be a read error. This chain links TRBV14 with TRBJ2-2; unclear D gene. V dropped 1 base and J dropped 9 bases, with 12 bases sitting between them. CDR3 size: 14 residues. The germline V gene has CDR1 SGHDN and CDR2 FVKESK. CDR3: CASSQVHGSRELFF. The CDR3 nucleotides read TGTGCCAGCAGCCAAGTGCACGGTTCCAGGGAGCTGTTTTTT.

This clonotype occurred once. The chain joins TRBV20-1 to TRBJ2-5; 8 nucleotides agree with TRBD1. CDR1 and CDR2 (germline): DFQATT, SNEGSKA (reference sequence). The trim removed 1 base at V and 9 bases at J, leaving 10 bases unmatched. This CDR3 contains 14 residues. This chain's CDR3 is CSARGHRGDGPQYF. Here the CDR3 DNA reads TGCAGTGCTAGAGGGCACAGGGGGGACGGGCCCCAGTACTTC.

The genes are TRBV2 and TRBJ1-2; 7 nucleotides line up with TRBD1. Germline V lookup: CDR1 SNHLY, CDR2 FYNNEI. The CDR3 runs 16 residues. V lost 4 bases to trimming and J lost 3 bases; unmatched junction nucleotides: 11. The CDR3 DNA sequence: TGTGCCAGCAGTGCCCCCGACAGGGATAAACACTATGGCTACACCTTC. It is translated as CASSAPDRDKHYGYTF.

This clonotype came up a few times. The chain is built from TRBV29-1 and TRBJ2-7, with unresolved D. Between the trimmed V and J ends, which lost 0 bases and 4 bases, there was a span of 10 bases. The V gene's germline CDR1 is SQVTM and CDR2 ANQGSEA. The CDR3 has 13 amino acids. The CDR3 is CSVEDQYEYEQYF. The DNA of the CDR3 is TGCAGCGTTGAAGATCAATATGAATACGAGCAGTACTTC.

This chain links TRBV7-9 with TRBJ2-3; D might be TRBD2 (5 bases). Germline V gives CDR1 SEHNR, CDR2 FQNEAQ (reference sequence). V was pared by 2 bases and J by 2 bases, with 5 bases between. The CDR3 contains 13 residues. The CDR3 nucleotides are TGTGCCAGCAGCTTACGGGACACAGATACGCAGTATTTT. As protein: CASSLRDTDTQYF.

This clonotype was detected only a few times. This sequence joins TRBV5-1 and TRBJ1-6; the match to TRBD1 covers 7 bases. CDR1 SGHRS and CDR2 YFSETQ come from the germline V gene. The CDR3 contains 16 residues. Germline trimming cut 1 base from V and 7 bases from J; bases unmatched to any gene: 8. The CDR3 region has the DNA TGCGCCAGCAGCTTGAGGTCGGGACAGAGCAATTCACCCCTCCACTTT. It is translated as CASSLRSGQSNSPLHF.

J is TRBJ2-3 and V is TRBV7-2; D not certain. Trimming removed 2 bases at V and 5 bases at J, with 11 bases between. Germline loops: CDR1 SGHTA, CDR2 FQGNSA. The length of the CDR3 is 14 residues. The CDR3 DNA follows: TGTGCCAGCAGCTTATCCCCCACGGGAGATACGCAGTATTTT. Translated: CASSLSPTGDTQYF.

This clonotype was detected a few times. The V gene is TRBV29-1, the J gene TRBJ2-7; D is possibly TRBD1 (6 bases). The germline V gene encodes CDR1 SQVTM and CDR2 ANQGSEA. The CDR3 is 15 residues long. The V end lost 1 base, the J end lost 0 bases, and 13 bases lay between the germline ends. Here the CDR3 DNA reads TGCAGCGTTGAAGTCTCGGACAGTACCTCCTACGAGCAGTACTTC. It encodes CSVEVSDSTSYEQYF.

There are many counts of this clonotype. This rearrangement joins TRBV15 to TRBJ2-6; D possibly corresponds to TRBD1 (6 bases). CDR3 size: 17 residues. Germline lookup yields CDR1 LNHNV and CDR2 YYDKDF (reference sequence). Trimming shortened V by 3 bases and J by 1 base, and 13 bases separated the two germline ends. CDR3 protein: CATSSESGESGANVLTF. The DNA of the CDR3 is TGTGCCACCAGCAGTGAATCAGGGGAGTCTGGGGCCAACGTCCTGACTTTC.

This clonotype has a handful of counts. This chain links TRBV6-6 with TRBJ2-5, with TRBD2 matching over 9 bases. The CDR3 totals 16 residues. Germline V gives CDR1 MNHNY, CDR2 SVGAGI (reference sequence). With 6 bases clipped from V and 0 bases from J, the junction kept 8 bases outside the gene matches. This chain's CDR3 is CASSPTSGGYQETQYF. In DNA, the CDR3 is TGTGCCAGCAGCCCGACTAGCGGAGGGTACCAAGAGACCCAGTACTTC.

This clonotype was observed many times. The rearrangement uses TRBV20-1 and TRBJ2-7, with D perhaps given as TRBD1 or TRBD2 (5 bases each). CDR1 and CDR2 (germline): DFQATT, SNEGSKA (reference sequence). This CDR3 is built from 12 residues. Trimming removed 6 bases at V and 8 bases at J, with 17 bases between. CDR3 protein: CSAQRGVVQQYF. CDR3 nucleotides: TGCAGTGCGCAAAGGGGAGTCGTTCAGCAGTACTTC.

The V call is TRBV7-8, the J call TRBJ2-6; D gene uncertain. The CDR3 totals 15 residues. V was clipped by 5 bases and J by 4 bases, with 12 bases between them. From germline, CDR1 is SGHVS and CDR2 FQNEAQ. The CDR3 DNA sequence: TGTGCCAGCAGCCCAAGGTCGGCAGGGGCCAACGTCCTGACTTTC. The encoded protein is CASSPRSAGANVLTF.

V usage is TRBV12-3 or TRBV12-4 and J usage is TRBJ1-2; D gene ambiguous. Trimming shortened V by 5 bases and J by 9 bases, and 13 bases separated the two germline ends. CDR3 length equals 12 residues. This CDR3 is CASSQDGYRYTF. CDR3 bases: TGTGCCAGCAGTCAGGACGGGTATCGCTACACCTTC.

The chain couples TRBV3-1 to TRBJ2-7; tentatively, D is TRBD1 (6 bases). CDR3 length: 13 amino acids. V lost 1 base and J lost 6, with 10 bases in between. Germline CDR1 reads LGHDT; CDR2 reads YNNKEL (reference sequence). The CDR3 coding sequence is TGTGCCAGCAGCCAAGTCACCAGGGGCGAGCAGTACTTC. Protein: CASSQVTRGEQYF.

V gene TRBV7-2 combines with J gene TRBJ2-7; 8 bases fit TRBD2. The ends lost 6 bases at V and 4 bases at J; junction bases unmatched: 11. Germline loops: CDR1 SGHTA, CDR2 FQGNSA. This CDR3 region has 15 residues. The CDR3 reads CASSYSGTSTYEQYF. In DNA, the CDR3 is TGTGCCAGCAGTTACTCCGGGACTAGTACGTACGAGCAGTACTTC.

The chain combines TRBV7-2 with TRBJ2-5; D may match TRBD1 or TRBD2 (5 bases each). Trimming stripped 0 bases from V and 0 bases from J, with 20 bases between. Per germline, CDR1 SGHTA and CDR2 FQGNSA. This CDR3 spans 19 amino acids. CDR3 nucleotide sequence: TGTGCCAGCAGCTTAGCGCCATATGGGGGAGTTATGTACCAAGAGACCCAGTACTTC. Its translation is CASSLAPYGGVMYQETQYF.

The J gene is TRBJ1-1, the V gene TRBV5-1; TRBD1 is a possible D gene (5 bases). The CDR3 spans 14 residues. The germline V gene encodes CDR1 SGHRS and CDR2 YFSETQ. V shed 6 bases and J shed 1 base, with 13 bases lying between them. Here the CDR3 reads CASTPDGGNTEAFF. Here the CDR3 DNA reads TGCGCCAGCACCCCGGACGGGGGGAACACTGAAGCTTTCTTT.

V and J are TRBV9 and TRBJ2-5, with D possibly being TRBD1 or TRBD2 (5 bases each). V was pared by 0 bases and J by 3 bases, with 12 bases between. CDR1 is SGDLS and CDR2 is YYNGEE in the germline V gene. This CDR3 spans 15 amino acids. CDR3 sequence (DNA): TGTGCCAGCAGCGTAGTGGGGACGACCGAAGAGACCCAGTACTTC. It is translated as CASSVVGTTEETQYF.